This TCR beta chain was observed in a study of CD8+ T cells in alopecia areata. Background on the study: Those patients who were treated received oral tofacitinib, which was given at 5 to 10 mg twice daily for moderate-to-severe alopecia areata.

CDR1 and CDR2 (germline): KGHSH, LQKENI. CDR3 length: 13 residues. Trimming removed 6 bases from V and 6 bases from J; junction bases left unmatched: 5. As for this clone: The antigen remains unidentified.

Regarding the study as a whole: Sequencing of scalp samples also captures resident alphabeta T cells of normal skin. Patients displayed less clarity in TCR sharing than mice, a finding possibly related to HLA.

Sequencing templates came from extracted RNA that was reverse transcribed into cDNA. Produced via immunoSEQ multiplex PCR; TCRdb's table is partial and in-frame only. The sample includes more than 95,000 clones, about 40% of them seen just once. The clonotype originates from a human donor with alopecia areata. Sequencing input: CD4+ T cells sorted from blood. V usage is TRBV18 and J usage is TRBJ1-1; 9 nucleotides match TRBD1. CDR3 DNA sequence: TGTGCCAGCTCGCGACAGGGGGGCGCTGAAGCTTTCTTT. Translating gives CASSRQGGAEAFF.